Listed here are 2 T cell receptor beta chains from one sample, sequenced in a study of chemoradiotherapy in HPV16-positive cancers. The repertoire was sequenced with immunoSEQ multiplex PCR; TCRdb's copy has only in-frame clones and lacks some. The sample comprises tens of thousands of clones, about 87% of which are singletons, and 4.8% rests with the top ten. Sample: blood, taken from a patient who underwent chemoradiotherapy. These receptors were obtained from a human donor with HPV-associated anogenital cancer.

In its sample, this clone was seen once. V and J are TRBV25-1 and TRBJ2-1; tentative D call: TRBD2 (5 bases). The CDR3 loop spans 15 amino acids. CDR1 MGHDK and CDR2 SYGVNS come from the germline V gene. Trimming took off 3 bases at V and 7 bases at J, with 16 bases between the two ends. CDR3 sequence: CASSESWTGKNEQFF. The DNA for the CDR3 is TGTGCCAGCAGTGAGTCGTGGACCGGGAAAAATGAGCAGTTCTTC.

Only one count was recorded for this clone. This sequence joins TRBV7-3 and TRBJ2-3; D gene ambiguous. The CDR3 sequence is 13 residues long. The germline CDR1 and CDR2 sequences are SGHTA and FQGTGA. V lost 7 bases and J lost 0, with 8 bases in between. This chain's CDR3 is CASTTSSTDTQYF. The CDR3 region has the DNA TGTGCCAGCACTACGTCTAGCACAGATACGCAGTATTTT.